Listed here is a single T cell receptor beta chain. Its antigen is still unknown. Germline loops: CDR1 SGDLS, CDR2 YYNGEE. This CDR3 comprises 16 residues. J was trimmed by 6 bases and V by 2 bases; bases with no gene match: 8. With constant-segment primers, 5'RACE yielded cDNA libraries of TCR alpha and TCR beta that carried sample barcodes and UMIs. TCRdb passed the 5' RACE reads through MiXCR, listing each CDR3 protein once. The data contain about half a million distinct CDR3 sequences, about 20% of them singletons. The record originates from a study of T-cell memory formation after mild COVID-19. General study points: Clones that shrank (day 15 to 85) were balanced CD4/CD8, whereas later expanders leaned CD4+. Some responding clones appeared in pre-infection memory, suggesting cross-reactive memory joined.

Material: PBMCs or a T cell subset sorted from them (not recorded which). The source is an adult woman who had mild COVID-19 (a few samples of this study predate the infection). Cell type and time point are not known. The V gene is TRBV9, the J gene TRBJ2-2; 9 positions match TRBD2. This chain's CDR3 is CASSVAGSGSAGELFF. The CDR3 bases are TGTGCCAGCAGCGTTGCGGGTAGCGGGAGTGCCGGGGAGCTGTTTTTT.